Reported below is one TCR beta chain. Its antigen is unknown. No base quality information exists; no much larger clone differs at one position. The immunoSEQ kit was used, according to the manufacturer's recommendations, to generate TCR beta libraries from genomic DNA. To prepare libraries, a first multiplex PCR with proprietary primers was run, followed by a second PCR that added unique barcodes, and a bead cleanup was done after each round. A positive control reaction and a negative control reaction, both provided in the kit, were run with every batch of samples. The final libraries were assessed on an Agilent 4200 TapeStation D1000 ScreenTape, pooled by volume, and quantified by qPCR. An Illumina NextSeq500 fitted with a MidOutput 150-cycle cartridge performed the sequencing, running 156 Read1 cycles and 15 Index1 cycles with the kit's custom primers. The pooled library was loaded at around 1.1 pM with about 20% PhiX control spiked in. On the study's bioinformatics: Vendor-processed data were analyzed in R, and a clonotype was defined as all T cells sharing the same CDR3 nucleotide sequence. For clone abundance analyses, frequencies were normalized to the 10,000 most abundant clones in each sample. Public T cell clones, which averaged fewer than five per sample, were removed prior to analysis. Tumor-enriched and baseline blood-enriched clonotypes were defined by at least a 32-fold difference in abundance between compartments. A beta-binomial differential abundance model was used to identify clonotypes that were expanded or contracted between blood time points. Tumor-blood repertoire similarity was measured with the Baroni-Urbani and Buser coefficient, and group comparisons used two-tailed Wilcoxon tests in R. Imported from immuneACCESS, the table was reduced by TCRdb to in-frame sequences with V and J called. These copies leave out some clones; in studies compared against another copy, an unresolved V gene accounts for under half, and the cause of the remainder is not known. V, J and clone size were drawn from that table, and D and trimming were deduced from the DNA. A total of 100,000 to 150,000 clones appear in this sample, around 85% of them only once. The top ten clones comprise 5.8% of the sample.

According to the study, the label for this sample's time point signals: blood 2 weeks post-SBRT. In the paper's terms, the treatment or condition label means: 15 Gy SBRT to primary tumor, nephrectomy 4 weeks later. Serial peripheral blood from radiation-treated patients was sampled at baseline, 2 weeks and 4 weeks after SBRT to track tumor-enriched clonotypes. Every patient's renal cell carcinoma showed clear cell pathology. The QIAamp DNA Blood Mini Kit (Qiagen) was used to prepare genomic DNA for TCR sequencing. Samples were included in the analyses only if all quality control checks were passed. The sample is drawn from a study of radiation and T cells in renal cell carcinoma (TCRdb year 2020). Concerning the study at large: Samples came from a clinical trial, in which primary renal cell carcinomas received 15 Gy stereotactic body radiation therapy followed by nephrectomy 4 weeks later. In total, roughly 53 samples underwent TCR beta sequencing: 25 or so tumors plus 27 peripheral blood samples. A total of about 3.8 million unique CDR3 nucleotide sequences, encoding 2.8 million or so unique CDR3 amino acid sequences, were found across all 50 or so samples. Overall results and qualifications from the work: Top tumor clonotypes rose in blood from baseline to 2 weeks post-radiation, then contracted by 4 weeks, suggesting transient expansion of tumor-resident clones. No pretreatment tumor biopsies were available, so the baseline intratumoral presence of clonotypes could not be determined. The single-armed trial design could not address effects of radiation dose or scheduling on the TCR repertoire. Dynamics of the blood repertoire were not tracked past 4 weeks after treatment.

Trimming removed 3 bases from V and 3 bases from J, leaving 12 bases between the germline ends. The CDR3 has 15 amino acids, counting the end cysteine and phenylalanine. Only the CDR3 portion is preserved as DNA: 45 bases, with reading frame beginning at the first base. The germline V gene supplies CDR1 KGHSH and CDR2 LQKENI. Sample: blood, taken from a patient whose treatment included radiotherapy and nephrectomy. In this chain, TRBV18 is recombined with TRBJ1-5, with no confidently assigned D gene. The TCR sequence derives from a man in his fifties or sixties with renal cell carcinoma. The CDR3 region reads CASSPSSFHNQPQHF. The nucleotide sequence reads TGTGCCAGCTCACCTTCCAGCTTTCACAATCAGCCCCAGCATTTT.